This TCR beta chain is drawn from a study of radiotherapy plus CTLA-4 blockade in lung cancer. Ipilimumab-mediated CTLA-4 blockade plus focal radiation was given to patients having chemo-refractory metastatic non-small-cell lung cancer. TCRdb's table, derived via immunoSEQ multiplex PCR, lists solely in-frame clones and lacks some. There are approximately 67,000 clones in the sample; over 80% occur only once, and less than 5% lies in the top ten. The germline gives CDR1 SGHNT, CDR2 YENEEA. With V trimmed by 4 bases and J by 5 bases, 4 bases remained unmatched. The CDR3 spans 16 residues. The clonotype was recovered from a human donor with non-small cell lung cancer who had a partial response to radiotherapy plus ipilimumab. The sequences come from peripheral blood, collected from a patient treated with radiotherapy plus ipilimumab. The chain combines TRBV11-3 with TRBJ2-1; 14 nucleotides line up with TRBD2. In nucleotides, the CDR3 is TGTGCCAGCAGCTCCGGACTAGCGGGAGGCCACAATGAGCAGTTCTTC. Its protein product is CASSSGLAGGHNEQFF.